The 15 T cell receptor beta chains below all came from one sample that was sequenced in a study of technical replicates of blood from a handful of donors. Sequenced by immunoSEQ multiplex PCR; TCRdb stores in-frame clones only, minus some. Among about 63,000 clones, around nine tenths were seen once, and the ten largest hold approximately 4.9%. Sequenced: PBMCs. Receptors were obtained from a human donor in good health. Some clones in this sample may be carry-over from other donors' samples.

The CDR3 region is CASSSWDRHYEQYF. Here the CDR3 DNA reads TGTGCCAGCAGCTCCTGGGACAGACACTACGAGCAGTACTTC. The V gene is TRBV5-6, the J gene TRBJ2-7; 7 bases match TRBD1. Germline V CDR1 and CDR2: SGHDT, YYEEEE. V was clipped by 3 bases and J by 3 bases; unmatched bases: 6. The CDR3 extends over 14 amino acids.

This clone came up a few times. CDR3 nucleotides: TGTGCCAGCAGCCCACGGACAGGGGGACGAGGCTACGAGCAGTACTTC. Residues: CASSPRTGGRGYEQYF. V is TRBV27 and J is TRBJ2-7; 10 nucleotides align to TRBD1. CDR1 MNHEY and CDR2 SMNVEV come from the germline V gene (reference sequence). The CDR3 runs to 16 residues. Losses at the gene ends were 6 bases for V and 3 bases for J; bases not matched to a gene: 11.

The chain recombines TRBV4-3 with TRBJ2-5, with 10 bases lining up with TRBD2. CDR3 length: 16 amino acids. Trimming took 0 bases from V and 5 from J; bases not matched to a gene: 6. CDR1 and CDR2 (germline): LGHNA, YSLEER. The CDR3 spells CASSQDRLAGVETQYF. As DNA, the CDR3 is TGCGCCAGCAGCCAAGATCGGCTAGCGGGAGTGGAGACCCAGTACTTC.

V usage is TRBV6-6 and J usage is TRBJ1-5, with 7 bases matching TRBD1. Germline CDR1 and CDR2: MNHNY and SVGAGI (reference sequence). The ends lost 5 bases at V and 2 bases at J; junction bases unmatched: 0. The CDR3 spans 13 residues. The CDR3 coding sequence is TGTGCCAGCAGTGACAGGGGCAATCAGCCCCAGCATTTT. This encodes CASSDRGNQPQHF.

The chain joins TRBV7-3 to TRBJ2-6; possibly TRBD1 for D (5 bases). The germline gives CDR1 SGHTA, CDR2 FQGTGA. The CDR3 sequence is 16 residues long. Trimming cost V 3 bases and J 1 base, with 10 bases left between them. The CDR3 DNA is TGTGCCAGCAGCTTCTCCGGACAATCTGGGGCCAACGTCCTGACTTTC. This codes for CASSFSGQSGANVLTF. The whole variable domain, filled in from reference TRBV7-3 and TRBJ2-6, reads GAGVSQTPSNKVTEKGKYVELRCDPISGHTALYWYRQSLGQGPEFLIYFQGTGAADDSGLPNDRFFAVRPEGSVSTLKIQRTERGDSAVYLCASSFSGQSGANVLTFGAGSRLTVL.

The J gene is TRBJ2-2, the V gene TRBV5-8, with 7 bases identical to TRBD2. The CDR3 loop spans 14 amino acids. Germline-derived CDR1 and CDR2 are SGHTS and YDEGEE. V shed 4 bases, J shed 5 bases, and the junction held 5 bases outside the gene matches. CDR3 DNA: TGTGCCAGCAGCCGGACTAGAGGGACCGGGGAGCTGTTTTTT. Protein sequence: CASSRTRGTGELFF.

This clone appeared a few times. The V call is TRBV29-1, the J call TRBJ1-1, with 8 bases fitting TRBD1. Trimming at V came to 7 bases and at J to 3 bases, leaving 7 bases not matched to a gene. The CDR3 covers 13 residues. CDR1 is SQVTM, CDR2 ANQGSEA, per germline. The CDR3 bases are TGCAGCGCTCCTAACAGGGGGGACACTGAAGCTTTCTTT. It translates to CSAPNRGDTEAFF.

The chain combines TRBV2 with TRBJ1-1; maybe TRBD1 (6 bases). V was shortened by 4 bases and J by 5 bases, with 11 bases between the two germline ends. This CDR3 is 13 amino acids long. Germline CDR1 is SNHLY and CDR2 is FYNNEI. The CDR3 DNA reads TGTGCCAGCAGTGTGCAGGGGTGGACTGAAGCTTTCTTT. Protein sequence: CASSVQGWTEAFF.

This clone was found once. CDR3 in amino acids: CATSRQVNTEAFF. The DNA for the CDR3 is TGTGCCACCAGCCGGCAGGTGAACACTGAAGCTTTCTTT. V and J are TRBV15 and TRBJ1-1; D call uncertain. Trimming removed 5 bases from V and 0 bases from J, with 7 bases in between. The germline gives CDR1 LNHNV, CDR2 YYDKDF (reference sequence). The CDR3 runs to 13 residues.

The chain combines TRBV30 with TRBJ2-2; a weak D match, TRBD2 (6 bases). The V gene's germline CDR1 is GTSNPN and CDR2 SVGIG (reference sequence). The CDR3 is 13 residues long. Trimming took off 0 bases at V and 6 bases at J, with 8 bases between the two ends. This CDR3 reads CAWSVPGAGELFF. CDR3 nucleotide sequence: TGTGCCTGGAGTGTACCGGGAGCCGGGGAGCTGTTTTTT. The variable domain in full, completed from reference TRBV30 and TRBJ2-2, reads SQTIHQWPATLVQPVGSPLSLECTVEGTSNPNLYWYRQAAGRGLQLLFYSVGIGQISSEVPQNLSASRPQDRQFILSSKKLLLSDSGFYLCAWSVPGAGELFFGEGSRLTVL.

The chain couples TRBV9 to TRBJ1-2, with TRBD1 identical over 8 bases. There are 15 residues in the CDR3. Unmatched junction bases numbered 8, after V lost 3 bases and J lost 4 bases. The germline gives CDR1 SGDLS, CDR2 YYNGEE. The CDR3 DNA reads TGTGCCAGCAGCGGTCAGGGGGCGCGTGGCTATGGCTACACCTTC. This codes for CASSGQGARGYGYTF.

The chain joins TRBV5-1 to TRBJ2-1; 14 bases agree with TRBD2. The germline CDR1 and CDR2 sequences are SGHRS and YFSETQ. The J segment lost 10 bases and the V segment lost 4 bases, leaving 13 bases of the junction unmatched. CDR3 length equals 17 residues. The CDR3 DNA follows: TGCGCCAGCAGCCTAATCACAGGGACTAGCGGGAGAATCGAGCAGTTCTTC. It is translated as CASSLITGTSGRIEQFF.

The chain links TRBV19 to TRBJ2-3, with a weak D call TRBD1 (5 bases). V was shortened by 3 bases and J by 7 bases, with 11 bases between the two germline ends. Germline V gives CDR1 LNHDA, CDR2 SQIVND (reference sequence). CDR3 size: 13 residues. CDR3 in DNA: TGTGCCAGTAGTATCCCTCGACAGTATACGCAGTATTTT. This codes for CASSIPRQYTQYF.

This sequence joins TRBV18 and TRBJ2-7; 8 bases map to TRBD1. Germline CDR1 and CDR2: KGHSH and LQKENI. V was pared by 3 bases and J by 7 bases, with 5 bases of the junction left unmatched. The CDR3 runs 13 residues. The CDR3 DNA reads TGTGCCAGCTCACCTGACAGGGGCGTGGAGCAGTACTTC. Translating gives CASSPDRGVEQYF.

The rearrangement joins TRBV19 to TRBJ1-6; the D gene is possibly TRBD1 (5 bases). Trimming took 4 bases from V and 12 from J, leaving 10 bases between them. CDR1 is LNHDA, CDR2 SQIVND, per germline (reference sequence). The CDR3 is made up of 12 amino acids. The CDR3 loop reads CASSTPQGPLHF. The CDR3 region has the DNA TGTGCCAGTAGTACTCCTCAGGGACCCCTCCACTTT.